This T cell receptor beta chain was sequenced in a study of blood T cells in healthy people across ages. This CDR3 has 13 amino acids. After removal of 6 bases from V and 6 bases from J, the junction contained 3 bases not matched to a gene. In this sample, this clonotype turned up many times. Its antigen remains unknown. Primers used in a second PCR of roughly 6 to 11 cycles were a sample-barcoded 5' primer and a J-beta primer mix. All cDNA molecules were each tagged by a template-switch adaptor with 12 random nucleotides. Each CDR3 protein is one row after TCRdb ran MiXCR on the 5' RACE reads. The table records about 1.7 million distinct CDR3 sequences, 28% of them present only once. Points from the study as a whole: Among long-lived donors, naive CD4+ cells were more numerous and diversity higher than in aged donors.

The TCR comes from a woman between 25 and 40 years old in good health. The sequenced sample was blood. The chain employs TRBV12-3 or TRBV12-4 and TRBJ2-4; 9 bases line up with TRBD1. CDR3 sequence: CASRRTGVNIQYF. DNA for the CDR3: TGTGCCAGCAGACGGACAGGGGTAAACATTCAGTACTTC.